This entry is about one TCR beta chain. The antigen it binds to is not known. It has no much larger one-base neighbor in the sample; base qualities were not kept. These data are taken from a study of cytomegalovirus exposure and HLA in healthy donors (dated by TCRdb to the late 2010s). About the full investigation: In an earlier analysis of about 560 of the donors, 250 to 350 Gb of sequence data and approximately 120 million unique TCR beta sequences from approximately 180 million T cells were reported. In addition to the first cohort of 650 to 800 subjects, a separate validation cohort of 130 or so different subjects was used. The later analysis used no new phenotypic data to find candidate immune exposures, relying instead on TCR beta sequences and their occurrence across donors. About 330 gigabases of sequencing data and roughly 81 million unique TCR sequences made up an early release that covered roughly 670 HLA-typed donors. Roughly 5 DR-DQ haplotypes were handled as single units for association and clustering, since linkage in the cohort was strong. Among the approximately 430 genotyped donors, under 90% belonged to the genetic ancestry cluster associated with self-reported Caucasian donors. An earlier analysis of approximately 500 of the donors applied high-throughput TCR beta sequencing to assess whether each TCR beta V gene segment acted as functional or pseudogenic. All discovery cohort repertoires had been generated on a single sequencing platform. A later analysis re-examined previously published TCR beta repertoires from just over 650 donors and added high-resolution HLA genotyping to investigate patterns of TCR occurrence. Alongside the repertoire data, information on donor age, sex, ethnicity and CMV serostatus was compiled. The number of typed donors differed by locus: about 620-640 for A, B, C, DRB1 and DQB1; about 520 for DQA1; 606 for DPA1; and roughly 490 for DPB1. The study aimed to test whether signatures of past pathogen exposure could be identified by cataloging public T cell receptors. Both class I and class II loci were covered by HLA typing, at four-digit resolution. The study combined high-throughput TCR immunosequencing, statistical association of individual TCRs with disease status, and machine learning to predict cytomegalovirus infection status. On average, over 200,000 unique TCR beta nucleotide sequences were sequenced per donor among a few hundred genotyped donors of the cohort, with roughly 18% of those sequences being non-productive. A later genetic analysis used genome-wide SNP genotypes for 398 of the 666 donors, treating that subset as a discovery cohort. The study profiled the T cell repertoires of 550 to 700 subjects by immunosequencing and related them to cytomegalovirus serostatus. The full study reports these points: Several of the top co-occurrence clusters appeared to be linked to parvovirus B19, influenza, CMV and Epstein-Barr virus, according to a later analysis. In a later analysis, the rate of TCR association differed among HLA loci, with DRB1 alleles having the most associated TCRs and HLA-C alleles having the fewest. Some IMGT-functional V segments, including TRBV6-2 and TRBV6-3, could not be told apart with the 87-base-pair reads, so those segments were excluded. When HLA alleles, especially DR and DQ, strongly co-occurred, attributing TCR associations to individual alleles was difficult. A further reported finding was that TCR beta sequences accurately predicted the HLA-A and HLA-B alleles for most subjects in the first cohort. Most TCR sequences were seen in very few donors, while some public TCRs were found in many individuals. An earlier analysis of roughly 570 of the donors showed that most TCR beta V segments appeared in productive rearrangements either about 87% or about 30% of the time, which broadly matched IMGT annotations. Sequencing depth was assumed to be roughly uniform across donors in the presence/absence analyses, though that assumption may not hold. Correlated functional status among segregating V segments might reflect linkage disequilibrium, but an unknown experimental factor could not be ruled out. The only immune exposure information available for the cohort was CMV serostatus. According to the authors, the approach could potentially be generalized to other disease states and immunological phenotypes. The study gave a list of about 170 TCR beta chains associated with cytomegalovirus. A later analysis associated approximately 17,000 TCR beta sequences with specific HLA alleles at a false discovery rate of 0.05. Most CMV-associated TCR beta chains appeared to be HLA-restricted in a later analysis, and the HLA associations seemed to be driven largely by CMV exposure. A few of the identified cytomegalovirus-associated TCR beta chains were confirmed in vitro to be specific for cytomegalovirus antigens. A later genetic analysis reported fewer N-insertions in productive TCRs among donors in an Asian-associated ancestry cluster than the roughly 620-donor mean. Compared with equally common non-associated chains, HLA-associated TCR beta chains in a later analysis were more clonally expanded and had lower generation probabilities. The earlier analysis of fewer than 750 of the donors excluded about 16 rarely observed V segments, including chromosome 9 orphons, because counts were too low. A cluster of highly shared sequence variants was judged likely to represent a technical artifact of the sequencing pipeline. HLA typing was unavailable for some donors at each locus, so association tests used only the typed subset. The classifier was reported to diagnose cytomegalovirus status with high specificity and sensitivity in both the original and validation cohorts. An association between a missense DCLRE1C variant and V-gene and J-gene trimming of TCR beta chains was found in a later genetic analysis and replicated in an independent cohort. Only TCR beta chains were sequenced in this cohort, and the absence of alpha or paired-chain data limited detectable features.

The cohort was made up of roughly 670 healthy bone marrow donors. At the time of sampling, every cohort member was nominally healthy, though immune exposures that went unrecorded were likely present. Of the 690 or so cohort members, 250 to 300 had positive CMV serostatus and 350 to 450 had negative CMV serostatus, and CMV serostatus was not recorded for the donor. Each donor provided a peripheral blood sample, and peripheral blood mononuclear cells were used for TCR beta sequencing. The Qiagen DNeasy Blood Extraction Kit was used to extract genomic DNA from the blood cell samples. Per the germline V gene (reference sequence), SEHNR is the CDR1 and FQNEAQ is the CDR2. The junction shows trimming of 5 bases on V and 2 bases on J, and the gene matches do not reach 10 bases of it. The CDR3 starts with the cysteine, ends with the phenylalanine, and has 17 residues. Only the CDR3 DNA stays, 51 bases, in frame from base 1.

Libraries were constructed by the immunoSEQ multiplex PCR assay. For the multiplex PCR, a mixture combining 60 forward primers for TCR Vbeta segments and 13 reverse primers for TCR Jbeta segments was used. A multiplex PCR assay on genomic DNA amplified the CDR3 region of rearranged TCR beta genes. On the Illumina HiSeq System, the amplified TCR beta libraries were sequenced as 87-base-pair reads. In the authors' own workflow: A later analysis counted 75 million to 100 million unique TCR beta chains across the 550 to 750 repertoires, and about 10 million of these chains were shared by at least two donors. Raw reads were error-corrected and collapsed into unique sequences with a nearest-neighbor algorithm that merged closely related sequences to remove PCR and sequencing errors. CDR3 sequences were aligned to IMGT reference sequences to assign V, D and J gene segments. For a sequence to be retained, a match of at least six nucleotides was required to both a V gene segment and a J gene segment. A rearrangement was called productive if the CDR3 had no stop codons and remained in frame with V and J, and every other rearrangement was called non-productive. Following IMGT convention, CDR3 was defined as the stretch from the second conserved V-encoded cysteine to the conserved J-encoded phenylalanine. In an earlier analysis of roughly 610 of the donors, sequences lacking an unambiguous match to a single V gene segment were excluded. In an earlier analysis of several hundred of the donors, V segments were called functional above 56.7% productive rearrangements and were called segregating when the between-donor standard deviation exceeded 5%. A statistical classification framework was built for diagnosing cytomegalovirus status from the catalog of TCR beta chain sequences. A later analysis assigned V and J genes by comparing TCR nucleotide sequences with IMGT/GENE-DB human TR gene sequences. A later analysis assigned CDR3 sequences and most-parsimonious VDJ recombination scenarios with the TCRdist pipeline. In a later analysis, each TCR beta chain was defined by its CDR3 amino acid sequence together with its V-gene family, and reads without a unique V-gene family were excluded. As a way to deal with suspected cross-contamination and a sequencing artifact, a later analysis dropped 450 to 600 nucleotide sequences that were highly shared and had low generation probability. In a later analysis, a clonal expansion index for each public chain was calculated from normalized within-repertoire ranks of inferred template counts. A later analysis computed generation probabilities with a VDJ recombination model fitted to out-of-frame rearrangements, and checked the results against IGoR. A later analysis scored TCR-TCR, TCR-HLA and TCR-CMV co-occurrence with hypergeometric tests, applying a repertoire-size bias correction to TCR pairs. In a later analysis, false discovery rates were estimated by permuting HLA or CMV assignments 20 times. In a later analysis, co-occurring TCRs were grouped using DBSCAN, with TCRdist sequence similarity added in when clustering inside HLA-allele-positive subsets. For co-occurrence clustering, repertoires with fewer than 30,000 or more than 120,000 public chains were excluded, along with five or six repertoires with anomalous nucleotide sharing. Entries here come from immuneACCESS through TCRdb and include only in-frame sequences with V and J called. Some clones fail to appear in such tables; in the studies checked, an unresolved V gene covers under half of the shortfall, and the cause of the remainder is unknown. The DNA gave D and trimming, while V, J and clone size come from that table. The sample records about 180,000 clones, about two thirds of which are singletons. 2% to 3% of the sample goes to the ten largest clones.

Recombination linked TRBV7-9 to TRBJ1-3, with TRBD1 matching 9 junction bases. The sample was PBMCs. The origin of this receptor is a human donor in good health. The CDR3 here reads CASSTSWGQGPGNTIYF. The nucleotide sequence reads TGTGCCAGCAGCACTAGTTGGGGACAGGGACCTGGAAACACCATATATTTT.